These 3 T cell receptor beta chains were sequenced from one sample in a study of beta chain features in type 1 diabetes. What was sequenced were expressed TCRB transcripts, since all of the isolated RNA had been reverse transcribed. Clones were read by immunoSEQ multiplex PCR, and TCRdb kept only the in-frame ones, dropping some. Among about 450,000 clones listed, around 10% were seen once. Sequenced sample: naive CD4+ T cells from blood. All receptors come from a woman under 30 in good health.

The chain joins TRBV29-1 to TRBJ2-7; the match to TRBD2 covers 8 bases. The V gene's germline CDR1 is SQVTM and CDR2 ANQGSEA. Unmatched junction bases numbered 6, after V lost 3 bases and J lost 2 bases. The CDR3 runs to 14 residues. DNA for the CDR3: TGCAGCGTTGACATAGCGGGAAGGACCTACGAGCAGTACTTC. Encoded protein: CSVDIAGRTYEQYF.

This clone showed up just a few times. This sequence joins TRBV30 and TRBJ1-2; D is undetermined. The germline CDR1 and CDR2 sequences are GTSNPN and SVGIG (reference sequence). This CDR3 comprises 12 residues. The V gene lost 1 base and the J gene lost 2 bases, with 5 bases spanning the gap. The CDR3 sequence: CAWSGSNYGYTF. The CDR3 region has the DNA TGTGCCTGGAGTGGGTCGAACTATGGCTACACCTTC. The full variable domain, in which reference TRBV30 and TRBJ1-2 provide the parts outside the CDR3, is SQTIHQWPATLVQPVGSPLSLECTVEGTSNPNLYWYRQAAGRGLQLLFYSVGIGQISSEVPQNLSASRPQDRQFILSSKKLLLSDSGFYLCAWSGSNYGYTFGSGTRLTVV.

This clone was seen a few times. Other DNA sequences in the sample encode the same CDR3. The chain couples TRBV7-2 to TRBJ2-2, with a possible D match to TRBD2 (5 bases). V lost 6 bases and J 4 bases, leaving 12 bases between the germline ends. Germline V gene lookup returns CDR1 SGHTA and CDR2 FQGNSA. CDR3 length equals 14 residues. The CDR3 region is CASRPTGSTGELFF. DNA for the CDR3: TGTGCCAGCAGACCGACGGGGTCCACCGGGGAGCTGTTTTTT.